This T cell receptor beta chain is drawn from a study of blood T cell repertoires in COVID-19. Study background: Samples of COVID-19 (acute and convalescent) were obtained from the United States, Italy and Spain. T cells, B-cell-depleted T cells, or PBMCs provided the cDNA or gDNA that served as material.

The CDR3 runs to 13 residues. The ends were cut back, 7 bases at V and 1 base at J, with 10 bases in the middle. Germline CDR1 is SNHLY and CDR2 is FYNNEI. Authors' processing steps: Reference gene primer amplification gave nucleated cell count estimates. Some clones are missing from TCRdb's copy, which holds only in-frame ones; the method was immunoSEQ multiplex PCR. That table is the source of V, J and clone size, and D and trimming were worked out from the DNA. Found here are roughly 570,000 clones, roughly 89% of them singletons; the top ten hold 7.8%. The Seattle site enrolled patients during active infection and followed them longitudinally.

Sample: peripheral blood. The sequence was collected from a woman between 45 and 60 years old with COVID-19, enrolled during active disease. The V gene is TRBV2, the J gene TRBJ2-5; D ambiguous. CDR3: CASNEVSQETQYF. In DNA, the CDR3 is TGTGCCAGCAACGAGGTCAGCCAAGAGACCCAGTACTTC.